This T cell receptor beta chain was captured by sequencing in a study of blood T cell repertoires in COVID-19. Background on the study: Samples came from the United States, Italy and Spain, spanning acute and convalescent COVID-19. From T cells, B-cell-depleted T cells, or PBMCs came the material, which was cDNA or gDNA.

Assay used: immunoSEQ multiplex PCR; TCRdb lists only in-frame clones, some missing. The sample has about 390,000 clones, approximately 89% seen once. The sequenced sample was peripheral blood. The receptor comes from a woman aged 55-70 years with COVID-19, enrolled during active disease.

CDR3: CASSISTAHYGYTF. DNA for the CDR3: TGTGCCAGTAGTATATCGACAGCGCACTATGGCTACACCTTC. The chain is built from TRBV19 and TRBJ1-2, with a tentative D call TRBD1 (5 bases). V gave up 2 bases and J gave up 3 bases, with 10 bases separating them. The CDR3 is 14 amino acids. The germline gives CDR1 LNHDA, CDR2 SQIVND (reference sequence).